These 9 T cell receptor beta chains came from one sample sequenced in a study of T-cell memory formation after mild COVID-19. One entry per CDR3 protein, called by TCRdb with MiXCR from the 5' RACE reads. This sample has 250,000 or so distinct CDR3 sequences, with more than 15% found just once. Source material: PBMCs or a T cell subset sorted from them (not recorded which). The source of these receptors is a man between 18 and 35 years old who had mild COVID-19 (a few samples of this study predate the infection). Cell type and time point are not known.

This clonotype was recorded a few times. The gene calls are TRBV5-1 and TRBJ2-7, with 12 positions matching TRBD1. CDR1 and CDR2 from the germline V gene are SGHRS and YFSETQ. The CDR3 has 16 residues. J gave up 3 bases and V 1 base, and 5 bases lay outside the gene matches. Written as DNA, the CDR3 is TGCGCCAGCAGCTTGTGGGGACAGGGGGCAGGCTACGAGCAGTACGTC. Protein sequence: CASSLWGQGAGYEQYV.

The table lists this clonotype with a few counts. V is TRBV5-1 and J is TRBJ2-5, with D possibly TRBD1 on 6 matching bases. The length of the CDR3 is 13 residues. Trimming stripped 3 bases from V and 5 bases from J, with 11 bases between. The germline V gene encodes CDR1 SGHRS and CDR2 YFSETQ. As DNA, the CDR3 is TGCGCCAGCAGCTCAGGGGTTCGGGAGACCCAGTACTTC. Protein sequence: CASSSGVRETQYF.

This clonotype showed up just a few times. The chain recombines TRBV27 with TRBJ1-5; D call uncertain. Germline CDR1 MNHEY, CDR2 SMNVEV (reference sequence). Trimming pared 6 bases from V and 7 bases from J, leaving 13 bases between. The CDR3 contains 13 residues. As DNA, the CDR3 is TGTGCCAGCAGCAAAGACGTTTGGCAGCCCCAGCATTTT. Protein product: CASSKDVWQPQHF.

Ten or more counts support this clonotype. The chain uses TRBV7-2 and TRBJ2-5, with unresolved D. CDR1 and CDR2 (germline): SGHTA, FQGNSA. Trimming took 3 bases from V and 4 from J, leaving 3 bases between them. The CDR3 length is 11 residues. The CDR3 here is CASSFAETQYF. CDR3 nucleotides: TGTGCCAGCAGCTTCGCAGAGACCCAGTACTTC.

This clonotype was observed a handful of times. The V gene is TRBV12-5, the J gene TRBJ1-5, with a possible D match to TRBD1 (6 bases). In germline, CDR1 is LGHNT, CDR2 FRNRAP. The CDR3 contains 13 residues. V was shortened by 7 bases and J by 6 bases, with 13 bases between the two germline ends. The CDR3 bases are TGTGCTAGTGCCTTAGGGGGTTCTCAGCCCCAGCATTTT. Protein product: CASALGGSQPQHF.

This clonotype has just a few counts. The V gene is TRBV9, the J gene TRBJ2-2; tentatively, D is TRBD1 (5 bases). Between the trimmed V and J ends, which lost 2 bases and 4 bases, there was a span of 6 bases. CDR1 SGDLS and CDR2 YYNGEE come from the germline V gene. This CDR3 comprises 13 residues. The CDR3, as DNA: TGTGCCAGCAGCGTTCAGGGCACCGGGGAGCTGTTTTTT. Encoded protein: CASSVQGTGELFF.

V gene TRBV5-1 combines with J gene TRBJ1-1, with D uncertain. Trimming took off 4 bases at V and 1 base at J, with 11 bases between the two ends. The germline V gene has CDR1 SGHRS and CDR2 YFSETQ. The CDR3 runs 14 residues. The DNA of the CDR3 is TGCGCCAGCAGCCTGGACGGACGGAACACTGAAGCTTTCTTT. Amino acid sequence: CASSLDGRNTEAFF.

This clonotype was observed a few times. The chain carries TRBV12-3 or TRBV12-4 and TRBJ1-6; D not certain. Between the trimmed V and J ends, which lost 1 base and 5 bases, there was a span of 3 bases. This CDR3 spans 13 amino acids. As DNA, the CDR3 is TGTGCCAGCAGTTTAGGTCATAATTCACCCCTCCACTTT. This encodes CASSLGHNSPLHF.

This clonotype was counted at least ten times. This chain connects TRBV28 to TRBJ1-1; 9 bases fit TRBD1. CDR1 MDHEN and CDR2 SYDVKM come from the germline V gene. Trimming cost V 6 bases and J 1 base; bases outside gene matches: 6. The CDR3 is 15 amino acids. The CDR3 is CASSTGGAENTEAFF. CDR3 bases: TGTGCCAGCAGCACAGGGGGCGCCGAGAACACTGAAGCTTTCTTT.